This T cell receptor beta chain derives from a study of control samples from healthy donors and cancer patients. Germline values: CDR1 MNHNS, CDR2 SASEGT. Trimming shortened V by 3 bases and J by 0 bases, and 10 bases separated the two germline ends. This CDR3 region has 15 residues. Data came from immunoSEQ multiplex PCR; TCRdb stores just in-frame clones and leaves some out. The repertoire holds under 450,000 clones, with approximately 90% as singletons. Sequenced input: PBMCs. The genes are TRBV6-1 and TRBJ2-3, with a weak D call TRBD2 (5 bases). The TCR was taken from a man in his forties with head and neck cancer. CDR3 sequence (DNA): TGTGCCAGCAGTGATTCTAGCCGAAGCACAGATACGCAGTATTTT. Translation: CASSDSSRSTDTQYF.